Presented here are 27 T cell receptor beta chains from one specimen sequenced in a study of brain T cells in children with intractable seizures. TCRdb's copy holds only in-frame clones and misses some; the assay was immunoSEQ multiplex PCR. Here the sample spans 340,000 or so clones, roughly 92% being singletons. Time point denoted: blood from clinic visit 5 months post-surgery; TSC patient then seizure free. The source material was peripheral blood, sampled less than 6 months after surgery. The receptor set was obtained from a boy under three years old with tuberous sclerosis and intractable seizures.

The chain links TRBV29-1 to TRBJ1-1, with D maybe TRBD1 (5 bases). CDR3 length equals 12 residues. The V and J ends lost 3 bases and 5 bases respectively, with 10 bases between them. Germline CDR1 is SQVTM and CDR2 is ANQGSEA. This chain's CDR3 is CSVEAGGTEAFF. The CDR3 DNA reads TGCAGCGTTGAGGCCGGGGGGACTGAAGCTTTCTTT.

CDR3 region: CASSPPGQEDEQYF. Written as DNA, the CDR3 is TGTGCCAGCAGTCCCCCGGGCCAGGAGGACGAGCAGTACTTC. V is TRBV6-5 and J is TRBJ2-7, with TRBD2 as a possible D gene (5 bases). This CDR3 spans 14 amino acids. Trimming removed 5 bases at V and 5 bases at J, with 16 bases between. Germline V gene lookup returns CDR1 MNHEY and CDR2 SVGAGI.

The rearrangement joins TRBV4-2 to TRBJ2-3; 10 bases align to TRBD1. The V gene's germline CDR1 is LGHNA and CDR2 YNFKEQ. Trimming removed 4 bases from V and 5 bases from J; junction bases left unmatched: 6. The CDR3 spans 15 residues. As DNA, the CDR3 is TGTGCCAGCAGCCCAGCCAGGGACAGGGGAGATACGCAGTATTTT. This encodes CASSPARDRGDTQYF.

The chain uses TRBV13 and TRBJ2-2; 10 bases map to TRBD2. Germline V gene lookup returns CDR1 PRHDT and CDR2 FYEKMQ (reference sequence). The ends lost 4 bases at V and 4 bases at J; junction bases unmatched: 3. The CDR3 sequence is 15 residues long. This CDR3 is CASSSRLAGTGELFF. The DNA of the CDR3 is TGTGCCAGCAGCTCCCGACTAGCGGGCACCGGGGAGCTGTTTTTT.

As for this clone: This sample includes further DNA sequences coding for the same CDR3. The chain links TRBV7-3 to TRBJ2-5, with D perhaps given as TRBD1 or TRBD2 (5 bases each). There are 14 residues in the CDR3. Deletions cut 0 bases from V and 1 base from J, with 6 bases between. Germline V gene lookup returns CDR1 SGHTA and CDR2 FQGTGA. The CDR3 DNA sequence: TGTGCCAGCAGCTTAACTGGGGGCCAAGAGACCCAGTACTTC. Translated, it gives CASSLTGGQETQYF.

The chain recombines TRBV6-5 with TRBJ2-1, with D unresolved. In germline, CDR1 is MNHEY, CDR2 SVGAGI. The V gene lost 2 bases and the J gene lost 4 bases, with 15 bases spanning the gap. This CDR3 region has 16 residues. The CDR3 sequence: CASSYTAPVEYNEQFF. The CDR3 DNA is TGTGCCAGCAGTTACACGGCCCCGGTTGAGTACAATGAGCAGTTCTTC.

The CDR3 is CASSLFPRGNYEQYF. CDR3 DNA: TGTGCCAGCAGCTTATTTCCCCGGGGTAACTACGAGCAGTACTTC. The chain joins TRBV11-2 to TRBJ2-7; D possibly corresponds to TRBD2 (5 bases). CDR1 SGHAT and CDR2 FQNNGV come from the germline V gene. CDR3 length equals 15 residues. V lost 2 bases and J 3 bases, leaving 14 bases between the germline ends.

This clone was observed a single time. The chain has TRBV24-1 and TRBJ2-7; D gene uncertain. This CDR3 region has 12 residues. Germline CDR1 is KGHDR and CDR2 is SFDVKD. Trimming pared 6 bases from V and 6 bases from J, leaving 11 bases between. CDR3 nucleotide sequence: TGTGCCACCAGTCAGTGGTCCGGCGAGCAGTACTTC. It specifies CATSQWSGEQYF.

V usage is TRBV6-5 and J usage is TRBJ1-5, with D unclear. V was shortened by 8 bases and J by 0 bases, with 11 bases between the two germline ends. CDR1 MNHEY and CDR2 SVGAGI come from the germline V gene. The CDR3 is 14 amino acids. The CDR3 nucleotides are TGTGCCAGCTGCGTGCATCATAGCAATCAGCCCCAGCATTTT. It encodes CASCVHHSNQPQHF.

The rearrangement links TRBV19 to TRBJ1-5; no firm D call. The ends were cut back, 2 bases at V and 2 bases at J, with 16 bases in the middle. The CDR3 length is 17 residues. Germline CDR1 LNHDA, CDR2 SQIVND (reference sequence). The CDR3 DNA is TGTGCCAGTAGTATAAACGGTCGGGTATGGGGCAATCAGCCCCAGCATTTT. Protein sequence: CASSINGRVWGNQPQHF.

This chain connects TRBV27 to TRBJ2-1; D is uncertain. This CDR3 has 12 residues. Germline lookup yields CDR1 MNHEY and CDR2 SMNVEV (reference sequence). V dropped 6 bases and J dropped 6 bases, with 9 bases sitting between them. The CDR3 loop is CASSNWGNEQFF. The CDR3 bases are TGTGCCAGCAGCAACTGGGGCAATGAGCAGTTCTTC.

The chain combines TRBV5-4 with TRBJ2-7, with D perhaps being TRBD1 or TRBD2 (5 bases each). Germline V gives CDR1 SGHNT, CDR2 YYREEE (reference sequence). The CDR3 contains 14 residues. Trimming cost V 2 bases and J 1 base, with 10 bases left between them. In DNA, the CDR3 is TGTGCCAGCAGCTTACCGGGACGATCCTACGAGCAGTACTTC. This encodes CASSLPGRSYEQYF.

This rearrangement joins TRBV20-1 to TRBJ2-5, with a tentative D call TRBD1 (6 bases). Trimming cost V 6 bases and J 5 bases, with 10 bases left between them. The CDR3 consists of 11 residues. Germline V gene lookup returns CDR1 DFQATT and CDR2 SNEGSKA (reference sequence). CDR3 nucleotide sequence: TGCAGTGCCATGAGGGGGGAGACCCAGTACTTC. Its protein product is CSAMRGETQYF.

The V gene is TRBV3-1 (or the pseudogene TRBV3-2), the J gene TRBJ2-5; TRBD2 agrees at 8 bases. The CDR3 runs to 16 residues. V was pared by 4 bases and J by 6 bases, with 13 bases of the junction left unmatched. In germline, CDR1 is LGHDT, CDR2 YNNKEL (reference sequence). Here the CDR3 DNA reads TGTGCCAGCAGCCCCGCCGGGACTAGAATTATGCAGACCCAGTACTTC. It translates to CASSPAGTRIMQTQYF.

The chain employs TRBV12-2 and TRBJ2-1; no check of the table's D call, TRBD2, against the DNA was made. TRBV12-2 is an annotated pseudogene. The CDR3 length is 21 residues. The CDR3 is CASRFIRTSGPNPSSYNEQFF. CDR3 coding DNA: TGTGCAAGTCGCTTCATCCGGACTAGCGGGCCTAATCCGAGCTCCTACAATGAGCAGTTCTTC.

This chain links TRBV5-1 with TRBJ1-6; D is unresolved. The CDR3 sequence is 14 residues long. Trimming took 0 bases from V and 4 from J, leaving 5 bases between them. Per germline, CDR1 SGHRS and CDR2 YFSETQ. DNA for the CDR3: TGCGCCAGCAGCTTGGAACGGTATAATTCACCCCTCCACTTT. Translation gives CASSLERYNSPLHF.

The gene calls are TRBV5-4 and TRBJ2-3; D is perhaps TRBD2 (6 bases). The germline CDR1 and CDR2 sequences are SGHNT and YYREEE (reference sequence). V lost 0 bases, J lost 2 bases, and 13 bases lay in between. There are 16 residues in the CDR3. The CDR3, as DNA: TGTGCCAGCAGCTTGGGGGTGGCGGGACTCACAGATACGCAGTATTTT. It encodes CASSLGVAGLTDTQYF.

This chain joins TRBV11-2 and TRBJ2-5, with a tentative D call TRBD1 (5 bases). V lost 5 bases to trimming and J lost 1 base, with 14 bases between them. CDR1 and CDR2 from the germline V gene are SGHAT and FQNNGV. This CDR3 comprises 15 residues. In nucleotides, the CDR3 is TGTGCCAGCAGCCTAAAGAGACAGAGCCAAGAGACCCAGTACTTC. This translates into CASSLKRQSQETQYF.

A note on this clone: The junction departs from the called germline gene at one end, perhaps through a read error. V is TRBV7-7 and J is TRBJ2-4; no definite D call. Germline CDR1 reads SSHAT; CDR2 reads FNYEAQ (reference sequence). CDR3 length: 15 amino acids. The CDR3 region has the DNA TGTGCTAGCAGCTTGCCTCTTCTAGCCAAAAACATTCAGTACTTC. This encodes CASSLPLLAKNIQYF.

The chain is built from TRBV30 and TRBJ2-3; 8 bases align to TRBD2. J lost 6 bases, V lost 5 bases, and 10 bases had no gene match. The CDR3 length is 14 residues. In germline, CDR1 is GTSNPN, CDR2 SVGIG (reference sequence). The CDR3 loop reads CAWGGTRRWDTQYF. The CDR3 DNA is TGTGCCTGGGGCGGGACTAGGCGCTGGGATACGCAGTATTTT.

The DNA of the CDR3 is TGTGCCAGCAGTTCCCCGGATTACAATGAGCAGTTCTTC. This sequence encodes CASSSPDYNEQFF. V is TRBV6-6 and J is TRBJ2-1; no firm D call. Trimming shortened V by 4 bases and J by 4 bases, and 8 bases separated the two germline ends. This CDR3 comprises 13 residues. Germline V gene sequence: CDR1 MNHNY, CDR2 SVGAGI (reference sequence).

A word on this clone: This sample also contains other DNA sequences that code for the same CDR3. The CDR3 coding sequence is TGTGCCATCAGTGAGTCCTCACAAGAGACCCAGTACTTC. The encoded protein is CAISESSQETQYF. The chain employs TRBV10-3 and TRBJ2-5; D is undetermined. Germline assignment: CDR1 ENHRY and CDR2 SYGVKD. The CDR3 is made up of 13 amino acids. Trimming removed 0 bases from V and 2 bases from J, with 4 bases in between.

The chain has TRBV4-1 and TRBJ2-7; 12 bases fit TRBD2. The CDR3 has 16 amino acids. V dropped 0 bases and J dropped 1; count of bases not matched to a gene: 1. CDR1 and CDR2 from the germline V gene are MGHRA and YSYEKL. CDR3 coding DNA: TGCGCCAGCAGCCAAGACGGACTAGCGGGATCCTACGAGCAGTACTTC. As protein: CASSQDGLAGSYEQYF.

The chain combines TRBV6-5 with TRBJ2-5; 7 nucleotides match TRBD1. CDR3 length: 13 amino acids. Germline-derived CDR1 and CDR2 are MNHEY and SVGAGI. Trimming took 6 bases from V and 7 from J; bases not matched to a gene: 8. This CDR3 reads CASRSDRDGTQYF. The DNA for the CDR3 is TGTGCCAGCAGATCCGACAGGGATGGGACCCAGTACTTC.

This chain connects TRBV10-3 to TRBJ2-7, with D possibly matching TRBD1 (6 bases). V lost 3 bases, J lost 5 bases, and 14 bases lay in between. CDR1 and CDR2 (germline): ENHRY, SYGVKD. This CDR3 has 14 amino acids. CDR3 nucleotide sequence: TGTGCCATCAGTGATTCCCTCGACAGGAACGAGCAGTACTTC. Its translation: CAISDSLDRNEQYF.

The J gene is TRBJ2-1, the V gene TRBV10-2; TRBD2 aligns across 7 bases. Looked up from germline, CDR1 is WSHSY and CDR2 is SAAADI. Trimming took 8 bases from V and 7 from J; bases not matched to a gene: 11. The CDR3 covers 14 residues. The CDR3 DNA follows: TGCGCCAGCCTAGGCGGGAGAAAGACGAATGAGCAGTTCTTC. Translating it yields CASLGGRKTNEQFF.

This sequence joins TRBV6-6 and TRBJ2-7, with D perhaps matching TRBD1 (7 bases). The length of the CDR3 is 15 residues. The V gene's germline CDR1 is MNHNY and CDR2 SVGAGI (reference sequence). The germline V and J ends were trimmed by 6 bases and 1 base, with 16 bases remaining between them. The CDR3 DNA reads TGTGCCAGCAGCCGCGGGACAGCTAAATCCTACGAGCAGTACTTC. It is translated as CASSRGTAKSYEQYF.